This TCR beta chain was captured by sequencing in a study of PD-L1 blockade in urothelial cancer (dated by TCRdb to between 2016 and 2019). Regarding the research as a whole: Therapy was started in about 2014 for all patients, and atezolizumab 1,200 mg was administered intravenously every 3 weeks. Twenty-five of 29 patients were males with bladder-origin urothelial cancer, and about 60% of the roughly 30 reported a prior smoking history. An ECOG performance status of 0 or 1 was recorded for the patients, and 0 to 3 prior chemotherapy regimens had been received by the patients. A median of about 1,300 T cells and about 980 unique TCRs was obtained from tumor samples, and a median clonality of about 0.096 and a median T cell proportion of 0.097 to 0.1 were observed. Somatic, immune and clinical correlates of response to PD-L1 blockade with atezolizumab in urothelial cancer were the focus of an exploratory multi-omic analysis. Pretreatment tumor samples, along with matched peripheral blood collected serially before and after atezolizumab treatment, underwent TCR sequencing. Progression-free survival longer than 6 months counted as durable clinical benefit, and TCR features were additionally tested against both progression-free and overall survival. In the same patients who had TCR sequencing, pretreatment tumors also underwent whole exome sequencing and RNA sequencing. Several patients reached durable clinical benefit, while 15 to 20 patients did not. Around 30 patients had pretreatment blood TCR-seq, about 24 had at least one posttreatment blood collection, and about 24 had tumor TCR-seq. Five patients were left out of tumor TCR analyses because tumors from two patients failed quality control and three patients had no tumor available.

Results the study describes overall, beyond this receptor: A higher proportion of tumor-infiltrating T lymphocytes was found in patients with durable benefit (n ≈ 23, Mann-Whitney p = 0.047). Among patients with durable benefit, tumor-associated TCR clones showed greater expansion in peripheral blood 3 weeks after treatment started (n of about 21, p = 0.022). The tumor samples were FFPE, were not collected immediately before treatment, and were limited to one sample per patient, so heterogeneity may have been missed. Because the sample size was small (n of about 30) and many of the analyses were exploratory, the results are meant to be hypothesis-generating.

For CDR1 and CDR2, the germline V gene lists SNHLY and FYNNEI. Deletion took 6 bases off V and 7 bases off J, with a span of 19 bases between the germline ends. The CDR3 numbers 15 residues from cysteine through phenylalanine. The DNA shown is the 45-base CDR3, in frame from base 1. With regard to this clone: There is no known antigen for this receptor. Per-nucleotide qualities are absent, and no much larger clonotype sits a single base away.

Synthetic TCR analog templates were spiked into each PCR so that absolute template abundance could be estimated from read counts. In FFPE tumors, housekeeping genes were amplified and quantified as a way to estimate usable DNA and compute T cell fraction. Using the immunoSEQ assay, TCRbeta CDR3 regions were amplified from genomic DNA with bias-controlled V and J gene primers. Rearranged TCRbeta segments were sequenced at approximately 20X coverage. In the authors' own workflow: Sequencing errors were corrected by clustering, and CDR3s were annotated against IMGT so that V, D and J genes could be assigned. Out-of-frame and stop-codon sequences were excluded, and only productive TCRbeta rearrangements were used in downstream analyses. Clonality was computed as one minus Shannon entropy normalized by the log of the number of unique productive sequences. Clones differing between time points or between blood and tumor were identified by Fisher's exact test with Benjamini-Hochberg correction at adjusted p below 0.01. TCRdb mirrors the immuneACCESS table, restricted to in-frame sequences. Some clones are absent from its copies; in checked studies, under half trace to an unresolved V gene, and the reason for the others is unknown. From that table come the V and J calls and clone size; the DNA was used to work out D and trimming. Counted in this sample were about 700 clones; 30% to 35% of them appeared once. The leading ten clones occupy roughly 8.8% of the sample.

The time point label on this specimen signifies: pretreatment tumor sample. A cohort of 25 to 30 patients with locally advanced or metastatic urothelial carcinoma, treated at Memorial Sloan Kettering on a trial protocol, was included. All tumor tissue used for sequencing was obtained prior to atezolizumab dosing. The Qiagen DNeasy Blood extraction kit was used to purify genomic DNA from total PBMCs and tumor samples. The receptor chain draws on TRBV2 and TRBJ1-5, with the D gene not clear enough to name. The TCR originated in a man between 60 and 75 years old with urothelial cancer. The input for sequencing was tumor tissue, taken before atezolizumab (anti-PD-L1) treatment. This receptor has the CDR3 CASSNGLRRPQPQHF. The DNA sequence reads TGTGCCAGCAGCAACGGACTCCGGCGGCCCCAGCCCCAGCATTTT. With the rest looked up from the reference TRBV2 and TRBJ1-5 genes rather than sequenced, the full variable domain is EPEVTQTPSHQVTQMGQEVILRCVPISNHLYFYWYRQILGQKVEFLVSFYNNEISEKSEIFDDQFSVERPDGSNFTLKIRSTKLEDSAMYFCASSNGLRRPQPQHFGDGTRLSIL.